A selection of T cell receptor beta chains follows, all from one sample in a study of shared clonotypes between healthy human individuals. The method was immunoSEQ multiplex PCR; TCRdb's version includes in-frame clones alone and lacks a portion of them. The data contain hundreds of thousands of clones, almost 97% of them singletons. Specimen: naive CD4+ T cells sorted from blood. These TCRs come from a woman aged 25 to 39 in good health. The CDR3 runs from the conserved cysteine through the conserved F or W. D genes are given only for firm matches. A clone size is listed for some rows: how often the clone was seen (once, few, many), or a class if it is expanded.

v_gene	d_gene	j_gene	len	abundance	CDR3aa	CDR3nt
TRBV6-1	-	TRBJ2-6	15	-	CASSATAPGANVLTF	TGTGCCAGCAGTGCGACGGCCCCAGGGGCCAACGTCCTGACTTTC
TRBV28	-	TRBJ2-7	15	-	CASSPRDRSSYEQYF	TGTGCCAGCAGTCCCAGAGACAGGTCTTCCTACGAGCAGTACTTC
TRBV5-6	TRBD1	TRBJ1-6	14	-	CASSFVTGLSPLHF	TGTGCCAGCAGCTTCGTGACAGGGCTTTCACCCCTCCACTTT
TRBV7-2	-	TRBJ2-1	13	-	CASSLASYNEQFF	TGTGCCAGCAGCTTGGCGAGTTACAATGAGCAGTTCTTC
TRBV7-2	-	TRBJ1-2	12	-	CASSLVGEGYTF	TGTGCCAGCAGCTTAGTAGGGGAGGGCTACACCTTC
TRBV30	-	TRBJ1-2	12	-	CAWSGLNYGYTF	TGTGCCTGGAGCGGACTTAACTATGGCTACACCTTC
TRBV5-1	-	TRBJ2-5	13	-	CASSFRQKETQYF	TGCGCCAGCAGCTTTCGACAAAAGGAGACCCAGTACTTC
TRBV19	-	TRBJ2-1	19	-	CASSIGGVGGASSYNEQFF	TGTGCCAGTAGTATAGGGGGGGTAGGCGGGGCGAGCTCCTACAATGAGCAGTTCTTC
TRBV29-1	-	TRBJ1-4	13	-	CSVVTATNEKLFF	TGCAGCGTTGTAACAGCAACTAATGAAAAACTGTTTTTT
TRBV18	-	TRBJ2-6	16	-	CASSPVSGTGANVLTF	TGTGCCAGCTCACCAGTTTCCGGGACTGGGGCCAACGTCCTGACTTTC
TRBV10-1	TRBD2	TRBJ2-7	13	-	CASSGGLAGEQYF	TGCGCCAGCAGTGGGGGACTAGCAGGCGAGCAGTACTTC
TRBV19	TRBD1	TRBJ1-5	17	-	CASTSLTSGGSNQPQHF	TGTGCCAGTACCTCCCTGACCTCAGGGGGTAGCAATCAGCCCCAGCATTTT
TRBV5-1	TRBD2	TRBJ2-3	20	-	CASSSTGLAGVGVSTDTQYF	TGCGCCAGCAGCTCGACCGGACTAGCGGGAGTGGGAGTAAGCACAGATACGCAGTATTTT
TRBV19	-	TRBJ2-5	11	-	CASTSGETQYF	TGTGCCAGTACGTCCGGGGAGACCCAGTACTTC
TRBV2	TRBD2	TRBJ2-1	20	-	CASTGLAGVLSPTTYNEQFF	TGTGCCAGCACGGGACTAGCGGGAGTCCTTTCCCCGACTACCTACAATGAGCAGTTCTTC
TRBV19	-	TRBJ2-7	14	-	CASSIPAAPYEQYF	TGTGCCAGTAGTATCCCTGCGGCGCCCTACGAGCAGTACTTC
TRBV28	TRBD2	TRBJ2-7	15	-	CASSPRGGNGYEQYF	TGTGCCAGCAGCCCCCGGGGGGGAAACGGCTACGAGCAGTACTTC
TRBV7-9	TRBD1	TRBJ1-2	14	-	CASSLADREGGYTF	TGTGCCAGCAGCTTGGCGGACAGGGAAGGCGGCTACACCTTC
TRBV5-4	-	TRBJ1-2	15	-	CASSVPSTGIYGYTF	TGTGCCAGCAGCGTACCGTCCACAGGCATCTATGGCTACACCTTC
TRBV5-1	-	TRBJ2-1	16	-	CASSFVVGTTYNEQFF	TGCGCCAGCAGCTTCGTCGTCGGGACAACTTACAATGAGCAGTTCTTC
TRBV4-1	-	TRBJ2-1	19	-	CASSRATPIAGSSYNEQFF	TGCGCCAGCAGCCGCGCCACCCCTATTGCGGGTTCCTCCTACAATGAGCAGTTCTTC
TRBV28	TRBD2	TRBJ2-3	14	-	CASSWSGSPDTQYF	TGTGCCAGCAGTTGGAGCGGGAGCCCCGATACGCAGTATTTT
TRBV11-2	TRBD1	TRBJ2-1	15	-	CASSFRGDSYNEQFF	TGTGCCAGCAGCTTCAGAGGGGACAGCTACAATGAGCAGTTCTTC
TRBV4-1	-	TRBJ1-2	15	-	CASSRGLASNYGYTF	TGCGCCAGCAGCCGCGGACTAGCCTCTAACTATGGCTACACCTTC
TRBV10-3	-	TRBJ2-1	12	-	CAISETHNEQFF	TGTGCCATCAGTGAAACTCACAATGAGCAGTTCTTC
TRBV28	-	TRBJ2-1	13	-	CASSFSGREEQFF	TGTGCCAGCAGTTTTAGTGGCCGAGAAGAGCAGTTCTTC
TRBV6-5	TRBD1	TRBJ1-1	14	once	CASSYGDRNTEAFF	TGTGCCAGCAGTTACGGGGACAGGAACACTGAAGCTTTCTTT
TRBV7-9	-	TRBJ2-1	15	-	CASSLQWQGWNEQFF	TGTGCCAGCAGCTTACAGTGGCAGGGGTGGAATGAGCAGTTCTTC
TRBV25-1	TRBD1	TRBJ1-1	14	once	CASSDSMRGPEAFF	TGTGCCAGCAGTGATTCGATGAGGGGGCCTGAAGCTTTCTTT
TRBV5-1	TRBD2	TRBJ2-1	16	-	CASSLTSGGRYNEQFF	TGCGCCAGCAGCTTGACTAGCGGGGGGCGGTACAATGAGCAGTTCTTC
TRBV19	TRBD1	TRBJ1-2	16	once	CASSLQGRKGNYGYTF	TGTGCCAGTAGCTTACAGGGGCGAAAAGGCAACTATGGCTACACCTTC
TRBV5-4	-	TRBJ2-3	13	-	CASSSLGADTQYF	TGTGCCAGCAGCTCCCTAGGTGCAGATACGCAGTATTTT
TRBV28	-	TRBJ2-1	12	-	CASSLSGNEQFF	TGTGCCAGCAGTTTGTCGGGCAATGAGCAGTTCTTC
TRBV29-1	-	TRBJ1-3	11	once	CSAGAGNTIYF	TGCAGCGCAGGGGCTGGAAACACCATATATTTT